This record looks at one T cell receptor beta chain sequence and its context. Its specific antigen is unknown. No clone much larger than this one lies a single base away; base qualities are absent. V is reduced by 3 bases and J by 7 bases, leaving a spacing of 9 bases between them. According to the germline V gene (reference sequence), CDR1 reads SEHNR and CDR2 reads FQNEAQ. The CDR3 spans 12 residues, from the cysteine through the phenylalanine. Of all the DNA, just the CDR3 is kept, 36 bases in frame from base 1. Receptor libraries were prepared by the immunoSEQ multiplex PCR assay. For the multiplex PCR, a mixture combining 60 forward primers for TCR Vbeta segments and 13 reverse primers for TCR Jbeta segments was used. Amplification of the CDR3 region of rearranged TCR beta genes was performed with a multiplex PCR assay on genomic DNA. Amplified TCR beta libraries were sequenced as 87-base-pair reads on the Illumina HiSeq System. In the authors' own workflow: In a later analysis, tens of millions of unique TCR beta chains were counted across the 500 to 700 repertoires, and some 10 million of these chains were shared by at least two donors. To remove PCR and sequencing errors, raw reads were error-corrected and collapsed into unique sequences using a nearest-neighbor algorithm that merged closely related sequences. CDR3 sequences were aligned to IMGT reference sequences to assign V, D and J gene segments. For a sequence to be retained, a match of at least six nucleotides was required to both a V gene segment and a J gene segment. Rearrangements were classified as productive when the CDR3 lacked stop codons and remained in frame with V and J, and all other rearrangements were classified as non-productive. Following IMGT convention, CDR3 was defined as the stretch from the second conserved V-encoded cysteine up to the conserved J-encoded phenylalanine. In an earlier analysis of 500 to 650 of the donors, sequences lacking an unambiguous match to a single V gene segment were excluded. In an earlier analysis of almost 600 of the donors, a V segment was called functional when productive rearrangements were above 56.7%, and segregating when the standard deviation between donors exceeded 5%. A statistical classification framework was built for diagnosing cytomegalovirus status from the catalog of TCR beta chain sequences. In a later analysis, V and J genes were assigned by comparing TCR nucleotide sequences against IMGT/GENE-DB human TR gene sequences. Using the TCRdist pipeline, a later analysis assigned CDR3 sequences along with most-parsimonious VDJ recombination scenarios. A later analysis defined each TCR beta chain by its CDR3 amino acid sequence plus V-gene family, and excluded reads lacking a unique V-gene family. As a way to deal with suspected cross-contamination and a sequencing artifact, a later analysis dropped 450 to 600 nucleotide sequences that were highly shared and had low generation probability. In a later analysis, a clonal expansion index for each public chain was calculated from normalized within-repertoire ranks of inferred template counts. In a later analysis, generation probabilities were computed using a VDJ recombination model fitted to out-of-frame rearrangements, and the results were checked against IGoR. A later analysis scored TCR-TCR, TCR-HLA and TCR-CMV co-occurrence with hypergeometric tests, applying a repertoire-size bias correction to TCR pairs. A later analysis estimated false discovery rates by permuting HLA or CMV assignments 20 times. In a later analysis, co-occurring TCRs were grouped using DBSCAN, and TCRdist sequence similarity was added for clustering within HLA-allele-positive subsets. Repertoires with fewer than 30,000 or more than 120,000 public chains, plus five repertoires with anomalous nucleotide sharing, were excluded from co-occurrence clustering. Not all clones reach the TCRdb copy of this immuneACCESS table, which keeps in-frame sequences only. Checked studies attribute under half of the gap to unresolved V genes and leave the rest unexplained. V and J calls and clone size are those listed in that table; D and trimming were worked out from the DNA. In all, the sample holds around 220,000 clones, and about 80% of those were seen once. Less than 20% of the sample rests with the top ten.

The cohort consisted of 666 healthy bone marrow donors. Cohort members were all nominally healthy when sampled, although unrecorded immune exposures were likely present. The donor was CMV seronegative and belonged to the group of more than 300 seronegative cohort members. A peripheral blood sample was provided by each donor, and peripheral blood mononuclear cells were used for TCR beta sequencing. Genomic DNA was extracted from the blood cell samples with the Qiagen DNeasy Blood Extraction Kit. The sample comes from a study of cytomegalovirus exposure and HLA in healthy donors (dated by TCRdb to between 2016 and 2019). Regarding the complete study: An earlier analysis of approximately 600 of the donors reported about 250 Gb of sequence data and around 110 million unique TCR beta sequences from 150 million to 200 million T cells. To predict cytomegalovirus infection status, the study brought together high-throughput TCR immunosequencing, statistical association of individual TCRs with disease status, and machine learning. Class I and class II HLA loci were covered by the typing at four-digit resolution. In the later analysis, no new phenotypic data were used to find candidate immune exposures; instead, reliance was placed on TCR beta sequences and their occurrence across donors. An earlier analysis of several hundred of the donors applied high-throughput TCR beta sequencing to assess whether each TCR beta V gene segment acted as functional or pseudogenic. Along with the approximately 620-subject first cohort, a separate validation cohort of over a hundred different subjects was used. Donor age, sex, ethnicity and CMV serostatus were compiled alongside the repertoire data. Of the roughly 410 genotyped donors, more than 75% were placed in the genetic ancestry cluster associated with self-reported Caucasian donors. A later analysis re-examined previously published TCR beta repertoires from more than 550 donors and added high-resolution HLA genotyping to investigate patterns of TCR occurrence. The study aimed to test whether signatures of past pathogen exposure could be identified by cataloging public T cell receptors. The study profiled the T cell repertoires of approximately 700 subjects by immunosequencing and related them to cytomegalovirus serostatus. Among 300 to 500 genotyped donors of the cohort, an average of roughly 230,000 unique TCR beta nucleotide sequences was sequenced per donor, of which 15% to 20% were non-productive. An early release that covered several hundred HLA-typed donors contained approximately 300 gigabases of sequencing data and around 80 million unique TCR sequences. The number of typed donors differed by locus: about 629-630 for A, B, C, DRB1 and DQB1; some 540 for DQA1; approximately 610 for DPA1; and some 450 for DPB1. Roughly five DR-DQ haplotypes were handled as single units for association and clustering, since linkage in the cohort was strong. Every discovery cohort repertoire had been produced on one sequencing platform. A later genetic analysis used genome-wide SNP genotypes for about 65% of the roughly 670 donors, treating that subset as a discovery cohort. Overall study results and their limits: In an earlier analysis of more than 500 of the donors, most TCR beta V segments appeared in productive rearrangements about 87% or about 30% of the time, broadly matching IMGT annotations. When HLA alleles, especially DR and DQ, strongly co-occurred, TCR associations were difficult to assign to individual alleles. A further reported finding was that TCR beta sequences accurately predicted the HLA-A and HLA-B alleles for most subjects in the first cohort. Most TCR sequences were seen in very few donors, while some public TCRs were found in many individuals. A total of fewer than 200 TCR beta chains were listed by the study as associated with cytomegalovirus. Most CMV-associated TCR beta chains appeared to be HLA-restricted in a later analysis, and the HLA associations seemed to be driven largely by CMV exposure. Several of the top co-occurrence clusters appeared to be linked to parvovirus B19, influenza, CMV and Epstein-Barr virus, according to a later analysis. A later genetic analysis reported fewer N-insertions in productive TCRs among donors in an Asian-associated ancestry cluster than the 666-donor mean. According to the authors, the approach could potentially be generalized to other disease states and immunological phenotypes. Cytomegalovirus status was reported to be diagnosed by the classifier with high specificity and sensitivity in both the original and validation cohorts. In a later genetic analysis, a missense DCLRE1C variant was associated with V-gene and J-gene trimming of TCR beta chains, and the association was replicated in an independent cohort. Some IMGT-functional V segments, including TRBV6-2 and TRBV6-3, could not be distinguished by the 87-base-pair reads and were therefore excluded. In a later analysis, about 17,000 TCR beta sequences were associated with specific HLA alleles at a false discovery rate of 0.05. Over 15 rarely observed V segments, including chromosome 9 orphons, were excluded from the earlier analysis of a few hundred of the donors because counts were too low. Because some donors lacked HLA typing at each locus, the association tests relied only on the typed subset. Linkage disequilibrium might explain the correlated functional status among segregating V segments, but an unknown experimental factor could not be ruled out. In vitro tests confirmed that a few of the cytomegalovirus-associated TCR beta chains recognize cytomegalovirus antigens. Sequencing depth was assumed to be roughly uniform across donors in the presence/absence analyses, though that assumption may not hold. In a later analysis, HLA-associated TCR beta chains showed more clonal expansion and lower generation probabilities than non-associated chains that were equally common. For the cohort, immune exposure information was limited to CMV serostatus. A cluster of highly shared sequence variants was judged likely to be a technical artifact of the sequencing pipeline. According to a later analysis, TCR association rates differed among HLA loci, with DRB1 alleles showing the most associated TCRs and HLA-C alleles showing the fewest. The cohort was sequenced for TCR beta chains only, and without alpha or paired-chain data the features that could be detected were limited.

The clonotype was recovered from a man between 35 and 55 years old in good health and CMV-seronegative. Here the chain combines TRBV7-9 and TRBJ2-5, with no confidently assigned D gene. The sequenced sample was PBMCs. The nucleotide sequence reads as follows: TGTGCCAGCAGCTTCGAGGAAGGGACCCAGTACTTC. It codes for CASSFEEGTQYF.